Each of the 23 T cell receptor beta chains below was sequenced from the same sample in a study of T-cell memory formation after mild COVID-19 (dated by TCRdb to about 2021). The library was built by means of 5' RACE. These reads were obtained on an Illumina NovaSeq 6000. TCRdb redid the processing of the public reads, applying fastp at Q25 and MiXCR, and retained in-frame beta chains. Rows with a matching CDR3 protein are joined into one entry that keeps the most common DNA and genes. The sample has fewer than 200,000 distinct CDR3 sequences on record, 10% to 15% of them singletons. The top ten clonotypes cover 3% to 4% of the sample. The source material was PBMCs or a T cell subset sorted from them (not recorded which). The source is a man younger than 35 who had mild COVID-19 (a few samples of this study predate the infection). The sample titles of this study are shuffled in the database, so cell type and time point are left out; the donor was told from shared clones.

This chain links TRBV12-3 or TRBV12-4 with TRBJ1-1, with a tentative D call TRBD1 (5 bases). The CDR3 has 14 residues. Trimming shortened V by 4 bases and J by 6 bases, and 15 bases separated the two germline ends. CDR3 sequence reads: CASSSRQGKSEAFF. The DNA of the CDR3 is TGTGCCAGCAGTTCCCGCCAGGGAAAGTCTGAAGCTTTCTTT.

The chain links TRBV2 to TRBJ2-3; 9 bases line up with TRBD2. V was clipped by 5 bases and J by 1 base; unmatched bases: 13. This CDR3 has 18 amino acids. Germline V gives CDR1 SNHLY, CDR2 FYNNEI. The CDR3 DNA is TGTGCCAGCAGTAAAATTGCGGTCGTAGCGGGGGGCACAGATACGCAGTATTTT. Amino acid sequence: CASSKIAVVAGGTDTQYF. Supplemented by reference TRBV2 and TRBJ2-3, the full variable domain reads EPEVTQTPSHQVTQMGQEVILRCVPISNHLYFYWYRQILGQKVEFLVSFYNNEISEKSEIFDDQFSVERPDGSNFTLKIRSTKLEDSAMYFCASSKIAVVAGGTDTQYFGPGTRLTVL.

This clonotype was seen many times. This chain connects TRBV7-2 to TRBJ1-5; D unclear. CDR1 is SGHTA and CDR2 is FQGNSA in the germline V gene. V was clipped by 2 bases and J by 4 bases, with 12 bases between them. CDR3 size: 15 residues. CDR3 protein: CASSLFAVPNQPQHF. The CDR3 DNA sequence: TGTGCCAGCAGCTTATTCGCAGTACCTAATCAGCCCCAGCATTTT.

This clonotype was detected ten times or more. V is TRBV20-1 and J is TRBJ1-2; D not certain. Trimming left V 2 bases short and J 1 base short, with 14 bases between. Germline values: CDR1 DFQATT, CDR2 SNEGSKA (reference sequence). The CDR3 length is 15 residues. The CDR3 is CSARRGRSVNYGYTF. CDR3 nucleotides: TGCAGTGCTAGAAGAGGCCGGAGCGTTAACTATGGCTACACCTTC.

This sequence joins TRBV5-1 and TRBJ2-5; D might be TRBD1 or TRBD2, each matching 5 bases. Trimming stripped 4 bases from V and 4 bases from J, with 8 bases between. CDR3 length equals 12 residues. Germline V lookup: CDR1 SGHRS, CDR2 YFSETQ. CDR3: CASSEGRETQYF. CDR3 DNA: TGCGCCAGCAGCGAGGGGAGAGAGACCCAGTACTTC.

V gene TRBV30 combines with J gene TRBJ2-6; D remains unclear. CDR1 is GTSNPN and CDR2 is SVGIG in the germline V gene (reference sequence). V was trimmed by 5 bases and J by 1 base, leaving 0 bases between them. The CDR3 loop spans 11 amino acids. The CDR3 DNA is TGTGCCTGGTCTGGGGCCAACGTCCTGACTTTC. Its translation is CAWSGANVLTF.

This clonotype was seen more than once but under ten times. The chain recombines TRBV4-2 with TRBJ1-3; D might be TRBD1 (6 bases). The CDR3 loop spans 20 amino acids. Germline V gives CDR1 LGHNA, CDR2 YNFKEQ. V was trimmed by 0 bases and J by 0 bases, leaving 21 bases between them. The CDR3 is CASSQERAIGQPRSGNTIYF. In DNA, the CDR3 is TGTGCCAGCAGCCAAGAGAGGGCGATAGGACAGCCCCGCTCTGGAAACACCATATATTTT.

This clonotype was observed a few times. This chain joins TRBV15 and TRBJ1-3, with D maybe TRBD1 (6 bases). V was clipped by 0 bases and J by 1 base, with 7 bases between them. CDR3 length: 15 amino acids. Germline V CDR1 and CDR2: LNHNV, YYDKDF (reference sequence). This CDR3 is CATSRDQGSGNTIYF. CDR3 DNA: TGTGCCACCAGCAGAGATCAGGGGTCTGGAAACACCATATATTTT.

CDR3 coding DNA: TGCAGTGCTACCCACAGGGGGCCTGGAAACACCATATATTTT. It encodes CSATHRGPGNTIYF. J is TRBJ1-3 and V is TRBV20-1; 9 bases fit TRBD1. J lost 2 bases, V lost 4 bases, and 3 bases had no gene match. Germline loops: CDR1 DFQATT, CDR2 SNEGSKA (reference sequence). This CDR3 spans 14 amino acids.

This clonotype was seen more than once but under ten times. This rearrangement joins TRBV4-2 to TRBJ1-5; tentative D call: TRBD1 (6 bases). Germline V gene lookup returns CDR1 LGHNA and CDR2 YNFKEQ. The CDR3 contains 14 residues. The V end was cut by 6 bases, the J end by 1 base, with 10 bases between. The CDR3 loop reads CASSHDRSNQPQHF. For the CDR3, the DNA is TGTGCCAGCAGTCATGACAGGAGCAATCAGCCCCAGCATTTT.

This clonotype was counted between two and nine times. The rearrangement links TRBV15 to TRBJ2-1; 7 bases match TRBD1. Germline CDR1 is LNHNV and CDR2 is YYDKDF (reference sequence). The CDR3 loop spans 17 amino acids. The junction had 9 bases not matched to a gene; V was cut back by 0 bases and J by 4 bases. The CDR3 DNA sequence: TGTGCCACCAGCAGAGAAATAACCGGGACAGAGTACAATGAGCAGTTCTTC. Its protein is CATSREITGTEYNEQFF.

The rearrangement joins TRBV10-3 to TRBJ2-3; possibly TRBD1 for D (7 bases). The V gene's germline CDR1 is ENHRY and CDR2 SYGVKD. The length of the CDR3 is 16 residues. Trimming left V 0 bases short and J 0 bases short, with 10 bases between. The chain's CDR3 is CAISESRGVSTDTQYF. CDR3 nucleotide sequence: TGTGCCATCAGTGAGTCCAGGGGGGTAAGCACAGATACGCAGTATTTT.

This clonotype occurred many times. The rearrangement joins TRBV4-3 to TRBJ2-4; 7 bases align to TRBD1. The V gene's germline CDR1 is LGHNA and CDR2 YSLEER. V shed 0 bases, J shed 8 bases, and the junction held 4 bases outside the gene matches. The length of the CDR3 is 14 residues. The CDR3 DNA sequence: TGCGCCAGCAGCCAAGAAACAGGGGCCCACATTCAGTACTTC. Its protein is CASSQETGAHIQYF.

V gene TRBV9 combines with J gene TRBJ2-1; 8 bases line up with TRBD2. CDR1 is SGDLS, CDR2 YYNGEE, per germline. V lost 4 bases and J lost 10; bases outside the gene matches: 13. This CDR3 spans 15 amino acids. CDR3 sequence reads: CASSSFNGGAGEQFF. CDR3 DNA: TGTGCCAGCAGCTCGTTTAACGGGGGGGCCGGCGAGCAGTTCTTC.

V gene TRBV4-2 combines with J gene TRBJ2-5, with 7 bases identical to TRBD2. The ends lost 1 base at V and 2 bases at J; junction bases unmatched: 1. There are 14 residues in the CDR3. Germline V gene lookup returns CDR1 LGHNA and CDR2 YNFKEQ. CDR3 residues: CASSQGLAQETQYF. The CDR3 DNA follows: TGTGCCAGCAGCCAAGGACTAGCTCAAGAGACCCAGTACTTC.

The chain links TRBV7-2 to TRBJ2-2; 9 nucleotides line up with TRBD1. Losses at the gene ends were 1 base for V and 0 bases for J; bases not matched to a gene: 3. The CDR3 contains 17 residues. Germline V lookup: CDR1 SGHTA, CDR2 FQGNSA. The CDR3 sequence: CASSLGRTGANTGELFF. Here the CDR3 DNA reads TGTGCCAGCAGCTTAGGCCGGACAGGGGCGAACACCGGGGAGCTGTTTTTT.

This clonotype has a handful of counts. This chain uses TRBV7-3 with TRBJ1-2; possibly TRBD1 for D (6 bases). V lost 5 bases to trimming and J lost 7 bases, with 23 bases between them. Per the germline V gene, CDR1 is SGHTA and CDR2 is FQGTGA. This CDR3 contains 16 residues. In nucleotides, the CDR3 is TGTGCCAGCAGCCTCGACGCGGGGGGGCGCGGGGGTGGCTACACCTTC. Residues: CASSLDAGGRGGGYTF. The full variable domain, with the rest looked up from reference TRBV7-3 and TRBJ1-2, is GAGVSQTPSNKVTEKGKYVELRCDPISGHTALYWYRQSLGQGPEFLIYFQGTGAADDSGLPNDRFFAVRPEGSVSTLKIQRTERGDSAVYLCASSLDAGGRGGGYTFGSGTRLTVV.

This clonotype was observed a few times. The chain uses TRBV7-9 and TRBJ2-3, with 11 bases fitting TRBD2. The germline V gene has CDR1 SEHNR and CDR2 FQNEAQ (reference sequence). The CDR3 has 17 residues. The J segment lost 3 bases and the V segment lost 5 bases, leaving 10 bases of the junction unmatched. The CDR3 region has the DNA TGTGCCAGCAGCCCCACTAGCGGGGGAAGTGAAACAGATACGCAGTATTTT. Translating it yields CASSPTSGGSETDTQYF.

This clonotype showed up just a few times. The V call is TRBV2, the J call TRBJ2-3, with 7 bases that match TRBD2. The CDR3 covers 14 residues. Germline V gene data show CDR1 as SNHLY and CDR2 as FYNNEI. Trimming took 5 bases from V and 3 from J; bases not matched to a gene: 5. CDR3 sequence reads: CASSWRTRTDTQYF. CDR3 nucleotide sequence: TGTGCCAGCAGTTGGCGGACTAGAACAGATACGCAGTATTTT.

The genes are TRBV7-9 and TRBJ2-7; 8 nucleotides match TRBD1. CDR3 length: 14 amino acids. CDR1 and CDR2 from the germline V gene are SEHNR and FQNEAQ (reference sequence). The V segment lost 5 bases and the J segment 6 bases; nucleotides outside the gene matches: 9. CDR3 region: CASSHRGQGGEQYF. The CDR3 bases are TGTGCCAGCAGCCACCGAGGACAGGGCGGCGAGCAGTACTTC.

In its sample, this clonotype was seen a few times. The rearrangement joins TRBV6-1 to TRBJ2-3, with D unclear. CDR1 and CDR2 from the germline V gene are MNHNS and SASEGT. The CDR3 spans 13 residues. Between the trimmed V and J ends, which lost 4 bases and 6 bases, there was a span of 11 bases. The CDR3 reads CASSAVPRDTQYF. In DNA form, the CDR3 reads TGTGCCAGCAGTGCCGTACCCCGGGATACGCAGTATTTT.

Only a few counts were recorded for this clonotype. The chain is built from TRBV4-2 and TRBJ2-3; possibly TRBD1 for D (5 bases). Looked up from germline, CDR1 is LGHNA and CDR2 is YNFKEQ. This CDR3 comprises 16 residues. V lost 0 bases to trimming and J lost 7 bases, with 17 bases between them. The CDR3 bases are TGTGCCAGCAGCCAAGAGGCAGGGCCTAGGTCGTATACGCAGTATTTT. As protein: CASSQEAGPRSYTQYF.

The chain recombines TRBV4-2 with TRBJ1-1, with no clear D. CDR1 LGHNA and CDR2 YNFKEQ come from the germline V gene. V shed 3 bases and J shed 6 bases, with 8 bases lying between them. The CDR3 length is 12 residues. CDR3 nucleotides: TGTGCCAGCAGCCATCCGGGCGCTGAAGCTTTCTTT. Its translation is CASSHPGAEAFF.